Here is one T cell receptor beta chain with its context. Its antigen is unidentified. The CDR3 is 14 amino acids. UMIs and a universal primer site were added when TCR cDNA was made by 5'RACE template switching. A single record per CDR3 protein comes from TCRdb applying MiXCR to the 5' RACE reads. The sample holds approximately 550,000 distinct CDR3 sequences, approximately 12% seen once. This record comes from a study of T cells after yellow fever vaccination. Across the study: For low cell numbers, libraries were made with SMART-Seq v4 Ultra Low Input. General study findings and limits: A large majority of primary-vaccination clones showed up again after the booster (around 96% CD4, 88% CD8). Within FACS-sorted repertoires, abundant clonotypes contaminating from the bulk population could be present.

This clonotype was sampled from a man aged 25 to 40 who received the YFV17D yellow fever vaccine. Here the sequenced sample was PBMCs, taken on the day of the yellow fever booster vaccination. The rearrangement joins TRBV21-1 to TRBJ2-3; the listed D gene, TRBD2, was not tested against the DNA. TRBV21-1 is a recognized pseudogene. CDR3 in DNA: TGTGCCAGCAGCAAGACTAGCGGGACAGATACGCAGTATTTT. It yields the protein CASSKTSGTDTQYF.